The 20 T cell receptor beta chains given below trace back to one sample, sequenced in a study of OX40 agonist ivuxolimab in advanced cancers. Measured with immunoSEQ multiplex PCR; TCRdb has only the in-frame clones, and not every one. This sample yields approximately 60,000 clones, of which approximately 84% are seen a single time; around 2.1% belongs to the top ten. The sample consisted of CD4+ or CD8+ T cells sorted from blood, taken in a trial of the OX40 agonist ivuxolimab. The receptors shown here come from an adult with an advanced solid tumor such as melanoma, head and neck, liver or kidney cancer.

The V call is TRBV18, the J call TRBJ1-2; D is possibly TRBD1 (6 bases). V gave up 4 bases and J gave up 5 bases, with 14 bases separating them. The CDR3 is 14 residues long. Per the germline V gene, CDR1 is KGHSH and CDR2 is LQKENI. As DNA, the CDR3 is TGTGCCAGCTCACAGGGGGAACGGATATATGGCTACACCTTC. Encoded protein: CASSQGERIYGYTF.

The chain uses TRBV30 and TRBJ2-5; no definite D call. Germline V gene sequence: CDR1 GTSNPN, CDR2 SVGIG (reference sequence). The CDR3 is 15 residues long. Trimming pared 3 bases from V and 2 bases from J, leaving 16 bases between. The DNA for the CDR3 is TGTGCCTGGAGCTTGCGGAGTATGGGTCAAGAGACCCAGTACTTC. The encoded protein is CAWSLRSMGQETQYF. Drawing the rest from reference TRBV30 and TRBJ2-5, the complete variable domain is SQTIHQWPATLVQPVGSPLSLECTVEGTSNPNLYWYRQAAGRGLQLLFYSVGIGQISSEVPQNLSASRPQDRQFILSSKKLLLSDSGFYLCAWSLRSMGQETQYFGPGTRLLVL.

This chain links TRBV19 with TRBJ2-3, with TRBD2 as a possible D gene (6 bases). Germline V gives CDR1 LNHDA, CDR2 SQIVND (reference sequence). This CDR3 has 17 residues. Trimming took off 3 bases at V and 1 base at J, with 17 bases between the two ends. The CDR3 nucleotides read TGTGCCAGTAGTATCCCTGGGTCCCCGGGAGGCACAGATACGCAGTATTTT. This gives the protein CASSIPGSPGGTDTQYF.

The rearrangement uses TRBV9 and TRBJ1-2; D possibly corresponds to TRBD1 (6 bases). The germline gives CDR1 SGDLS, CDR2 YYNGEE. This CDR3 region has 15 residues. V shed 0 bases and J shed 3 bases, with 12 bases lying between them. CDR3 amino acids: CASSVGTGRDYGYTF. CDR3 in DNA: TGTGCCAGCAGCGTAGGAACAGGGAGAGACTATGGCTACACCTTC.

The genes are TRBV18 and TRBJ1-2, with 8 positions matching TRBD1. The CDR3 extends over 15 amino acids. From germline, CDR1 is KGHSH and CDR2 LQKENI. V shed 1 base and J 3 bases; nucleotides not matched to a gene: 4. CDR3 protein: CASSPLQGDDYGYTF. As DNA, the CDR3 is TGTGCCAGCTCACCACTACAGGGGGACGACTATGGCTACACCTTC.

The J gene is TRBJ2-2, the V gene TRBV28; D may correspond to TRBD1 or TRBD2 (7 bases each). The CDR3 has 14 residues. Trimming removed 3 bases from V and 9 bases from J, with 14 bases in between. Germline loops: CDR1 MDHEN, CDR2 SYDVKM. CDR3 sequence (DNA): TGTGCCAGCAGTTTGTTGCAGGGGGGGCGGGAGCTGTTTTTT. Its translation: CASSLLQGGRELFF.

The chain joins TRBV4-2 to TRBJ2-5; perhaps TRBD2 as D (6 bases). With 10 bases removed from V and 4 bases from J, the gap between germline ends came to 7 bases. CDR1 is LGHNA, CDR2 YNFKEQ, per germline. The CDR3 extends over 10 amino acids. The CDR3 nucleotides read TGTGCCACCGGGGGAGAGACCCAGTACTTC. It translates to CATGGETQYF.

This sequence joins TRBV6-6 and TRBJ1-2; D possibly corresponds to TRBD1 (5 bases). The CDR3 length is 15 residues. The germline V gene encodes CDR1 MNHNY and CDR2 SVGAGI (reference sequence). Trimming removed 3 bases at V and 5 bases at J, with 16 bases between. In nucleotides, the CDR3 is TGTGCCAGCAGTTATCCCAGGGAGATGTATTATGGCTACACCTTC. This sequence encodes CASSYPREMYYGYTF.

This chain joins TRBV10-3 and TRBJ2-7; D gene uncertain. Germline V gene sequence: CDR1 ENHRY, CDR2 SYGVKD. The CDR3 covers 12 residues. The ends were cut back, 0 bases at V and 5 bases at J, with 5 bases in the middle. This CDR3 reads CAISESENEQYF. The CDR3 bases are TGTGCCATCAGTGAGTCGGAGAACGAGCAGTACTTC.

The chain is built from TRBV7-2 and TRBJ2-1; the match to TRBD2 covers 7 bases. CDR3 length: 15 residues. J was trimmed by 6 bases and V by 2 bases; bases with no gene match: 7. The germline gives CDR1 SGHTA, CDR2 FQGNSA. CDR3 sequence (DNA): TGTGCCAGCAGCTTACGGTCTAGCGGATTCAATGAGCAGTTCTTC. As protein: CASSLRSSGFNEQFF.

In its sample, this clone was seen a few times. The chain combines TRBV19 with TRBJ2-3; D is uncertain. The CDR3 is 14 amino acids. V lost 9 bases and J lost 0, with 13 bases in between. The germline CDR1 and CDR2 sequences are LNHDA and SQIVND (reference sequence). The CDR3 sequence: CASKPEPSTDTQYF. The CDR3 region has the DNA TGTGCCAGCAAACCTGAGCCTAGCACAGATACGCAGTATTTT.

V gene TRBV11-3 combines with J gene TRBJ2-7; 13 bases match TRBD2. Germline CDR1 reads SGHNT; CDR2 reads YENEEA. There are 15 residues in the CDR3. V lost 5 bases, J lost 1 base, and 2 bases stayed unmatched. CDR3 DNA sequence: TGTGCCAGCAGCAGACTAGCGGGAGGATCCTACGAGCAGTACTTC. Amino acid sequence: CASSRLAGGSYEQYF.

This chain joins TRBV28 and TRBJ2-1, with 11 bases lining up with TRBD2. Germline loops: CDR1 MDHEN, CDR2 SYDVKM. Trimming removed 5 bases from V and 3 bases from J; junction bases left unmatched: 3. The CDR3 length is 15 residues. The CDR3 DNA reads as TGTGCCAGCAGTACCGGGACTAGCGGCTACAATGAGCAGTTCTTC. It specifies CASSTGTSGYNEQFF.

The CDR3, as DNA: TGTGCCAGTGCTGGAATGGACACCATATATTTT. The encoded protein is CASAGMDTIYF. This chain uses TRBV19 with TRBJ1-3; D remains ambiguous. V dropped 8 bases and J dropped 8 bases, with 10 bases sitting between them. Germline V gene data show CDR1 as LNHDA and CDR2 as SQIVND (reference sequence). The length of the CDR3 is 11 residues.

The chain joins TRBV6-6 to TRBJ1-1, with unresolved D. This CDR3 has 14 amino acids. Germline V gene data show CDR1 as MNHNY and CDR2 as SVGAGI (reference sequence). V gave up 2 bases and J gave up 3 bases, with 10 bases separating them. For the CDR3, the DNA is TGTGCCAGCAGTTACGTTGGGGTTGACACTGAAGCTTTCTTT. Its translation is CASSYVGVDTEAFF.

The chain recombines TRBV6-1 with TRBJ1-5; maybe TRBD1 (5 bases). Trimming cost V 4 bases and J 8 bases, with 18 bases left between them. The CDR3 runs 15 residues. Germline-derived CDR1 and CDR2 are MNHNS and SASEGT. This CDR3 reads CASSAGTDGKEPQHF. The CDR3 coding sequence is TGTGCCAGCAGTGCGGGGACCGACGGGAAGGAGCCCCAGCATTTT.

This rearrangement joins TRBV12-5 to TRBJ2-1; D is tentatively TRBD1 or TRBD2 (5 bases each). Germline assignment: CDR1 LGHNT and CDR2 FRNRAP. Trimming took off 0 bases at V and 10 bases at J, with 16 bases between the two ends. The CDR3 is made up of 15 amino acids. CDR3 bases: TGTGCTAGTGGTTTGGTAGTAATGGGGACGGTAGAGCAGTTCTTC. This translates into CASGLVVMGTVEQFF.

The J gene is TRBJ2-4, the V gene TRBV11-1; TRBD2 is a possible D gene (5 bases). CDR3 length equals 14 residues. Germline V lookup: CDR1 SGHAT, CDR2 FQDESV (reference sequence). Trimming took 4 bases from V and 3 from J, leaving 10 bases between them. Written as DNA, the CDR3 is TGTGCCAGCAGCTCGGAGGTGGGCAAAAACATTCAGTACTTC. This translates into CASSSEVGKNIQYF.

This chain joins TRBV5-1 and TRBJ2-3; 10 positions agree with TRBD2. Trimming at V came to 3 bases and at J to 0 bases, leaving 13 bases not matched to a gene. The CDR3 is 19 residues long. Germline V gives CDR1 SGHRS, CDR2 YFSETQ. The CDR3 loop is CASSWWASGSLLSTDTQYF. In nucleotides, the CDR3 is TGCGCCAGCAGCTGGTGGGCTAGCGGGAGCCTTTTAAGCACAGATACGCAGTATTTT.

This clone was counted a few times. This chain uses TRBV12-1 with TRBJ2-2; TRBD2, the table's D call, lacks a check against the DNA. TRBV12-1 represents a pseudogene. The CDR3 runs to 12 residues. DNA for the CDR3: TGTGCCAGCACTTTGAACACCGGGGAGCTGTTTTTT. This sequence encodes CASTLNTGELFF.